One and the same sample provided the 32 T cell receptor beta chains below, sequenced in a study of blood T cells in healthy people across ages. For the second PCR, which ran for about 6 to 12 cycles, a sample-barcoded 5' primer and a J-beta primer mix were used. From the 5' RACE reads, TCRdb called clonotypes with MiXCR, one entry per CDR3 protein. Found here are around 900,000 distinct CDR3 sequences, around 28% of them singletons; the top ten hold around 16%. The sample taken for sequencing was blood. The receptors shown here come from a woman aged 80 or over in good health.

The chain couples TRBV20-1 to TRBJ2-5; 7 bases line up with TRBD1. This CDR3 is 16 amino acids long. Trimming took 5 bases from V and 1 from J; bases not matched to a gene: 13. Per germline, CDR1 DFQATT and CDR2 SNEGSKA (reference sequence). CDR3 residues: CSALLEGRGIQETQYF. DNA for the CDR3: TGCAGTGCTCTGCTCGAGGGCAGGGGGATCCAAGAGACCCAGTACTTC.

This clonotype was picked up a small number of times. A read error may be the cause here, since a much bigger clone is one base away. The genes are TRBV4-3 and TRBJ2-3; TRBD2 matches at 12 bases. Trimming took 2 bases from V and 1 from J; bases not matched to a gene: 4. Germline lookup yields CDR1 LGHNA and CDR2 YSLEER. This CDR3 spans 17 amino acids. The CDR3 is CASSQLRLAGGTDTQYF. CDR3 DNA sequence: TGCGCCAGCAGCCAACTCCGACTAGCGGGGGGCACAGATACGCAGTATTTT.

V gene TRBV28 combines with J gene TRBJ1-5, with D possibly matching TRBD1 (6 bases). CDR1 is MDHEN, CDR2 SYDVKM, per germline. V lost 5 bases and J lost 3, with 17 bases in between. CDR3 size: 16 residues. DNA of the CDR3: TGTGCCAGCAGTAGAGGACAGCCCCAACTCAATCAGCCCCAGCATTTT. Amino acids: CASSRGQPQLNQPQHF.

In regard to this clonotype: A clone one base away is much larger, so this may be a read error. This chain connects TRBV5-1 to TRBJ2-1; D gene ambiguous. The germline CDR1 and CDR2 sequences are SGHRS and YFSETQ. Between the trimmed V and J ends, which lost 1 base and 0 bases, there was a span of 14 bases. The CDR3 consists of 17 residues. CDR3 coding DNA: TGCGCCAGCAGCTTGTCGTGGTGTGGAAACTCCTACAATGAGCAGTTCTTC. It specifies CASSLSWCGNSYNEQFF. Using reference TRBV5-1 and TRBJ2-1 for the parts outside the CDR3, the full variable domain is KAGVTQTPRYLIKTRGQQVTLSCSPISGHRSVSWYQQTPGQGLQFLFEYFSETQRNKGNFPGRFSGRQFSNSRSEMNVSTLELGDSALYLCASSLSWCGNSYNEQFFGPGTRLTVL.

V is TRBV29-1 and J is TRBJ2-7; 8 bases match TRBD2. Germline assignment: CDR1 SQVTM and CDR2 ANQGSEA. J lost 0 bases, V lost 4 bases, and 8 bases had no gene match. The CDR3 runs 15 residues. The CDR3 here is CSVGGGGHLSYEQYF. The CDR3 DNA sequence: TGCAGCGTTGGGGGCGGGGGGCACCTCTCCTACGAGCAGTACTTC.

For the CDR3, the DNA is TGCAGTGCTAGAGATCAGAAGACCCAGTACTTC. Protein: CSARDQKTQYF. This chain links TRBV20-1 with TRBJ2-5; D unresolved. Deletions cut 0 bases from V and 6 bases from J, with 5 bases between. This CDR3 is built from 11 residues. The germline V gene encodes CDR1 DFQATT and CDR2 SNEGSKA (reference sequence).

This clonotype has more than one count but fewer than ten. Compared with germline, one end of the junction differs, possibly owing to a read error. CDR3 nucleotide sequence: TGTGTCAGCAGCCAAGGCGGCTCCCATGGCTACACCTTC. It encodes CVSSQGGSHGYTF. The chain couples TRBV3-1 to TRBJ1-2; no clear D. The CDR3 is made up of 13 amino acids. Germline V lookup: CDR1 LGHDT, CDR2 YNNKEL (reference sequence). The full variable domain, with the rest looked up from reference TRBV3-1 and TRBJ1-2, is DTAVSQTPKYLVTQMGNDKSIKCEQNLGHDTMYWYKQDSKKFLKIMFSYNNKELIINETVPNRFSPKSPDKAHLNLHINSLELGDSAVYFCVSSQGGSHGYTFGSGTRLTVV.

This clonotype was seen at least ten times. The CDR3 DNA sequence: TGTGCCAGCAGCCCCCGGGGGGCGATTAGCACAGATACGCAGTATTTT. Amino acids: CASSPRGAISTDTQYF. The rearrangement links TRBV7-2 to TRBJ2-3, with D perhaps TRBD2 (7 bases). Germline assignment: CDR1 SGHTA and CDR2 FQGNSA. V gave up 5 bases and J gave up 0 bases, with 15 bases separating them. The CDR3 sequence is 16 residues long.

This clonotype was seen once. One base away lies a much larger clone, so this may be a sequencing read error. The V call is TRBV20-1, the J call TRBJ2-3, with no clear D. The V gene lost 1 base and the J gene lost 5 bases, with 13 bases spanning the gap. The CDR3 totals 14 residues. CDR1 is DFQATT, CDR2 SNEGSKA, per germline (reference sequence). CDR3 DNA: TGCAGTGCTAGAGGAACTGTGGGCATAGATACGCAGTATTTT. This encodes CSARGTVGIDTQYF.

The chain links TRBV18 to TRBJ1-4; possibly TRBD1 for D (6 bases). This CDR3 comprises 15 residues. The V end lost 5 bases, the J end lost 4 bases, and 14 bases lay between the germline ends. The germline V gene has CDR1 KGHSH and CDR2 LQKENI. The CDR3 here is CASSSTGGLNEKLFF. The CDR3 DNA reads TGTGCCAGCTCATCAACGGGGGGCCTTAATGAAAAACTGTTTTTT.

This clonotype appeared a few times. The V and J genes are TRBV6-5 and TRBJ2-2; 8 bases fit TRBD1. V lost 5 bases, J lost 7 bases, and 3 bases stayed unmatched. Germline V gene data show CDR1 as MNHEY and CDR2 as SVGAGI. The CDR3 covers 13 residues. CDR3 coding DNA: TGTGCCAGCAGTGGGACAGGCGTCGGGGAGCTGTTTTTT. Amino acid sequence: CASSGTGVGELFF.

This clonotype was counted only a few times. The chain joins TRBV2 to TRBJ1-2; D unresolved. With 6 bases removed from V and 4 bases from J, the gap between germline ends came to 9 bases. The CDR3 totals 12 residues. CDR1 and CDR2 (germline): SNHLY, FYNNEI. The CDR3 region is CASRWVTYGYTF. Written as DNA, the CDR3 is TGTGCCAGCAGATGGGTAACCTATGGCTACACCTTC.

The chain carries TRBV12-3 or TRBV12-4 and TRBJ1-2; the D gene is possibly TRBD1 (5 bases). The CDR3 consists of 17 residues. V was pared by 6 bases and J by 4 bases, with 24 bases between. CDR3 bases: TGTGCCAGCAGCCGGGGCACTTACCTGGTATCGCTCTATGGCTACACCTTC. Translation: CASSRGTYLVSLYGYTF.

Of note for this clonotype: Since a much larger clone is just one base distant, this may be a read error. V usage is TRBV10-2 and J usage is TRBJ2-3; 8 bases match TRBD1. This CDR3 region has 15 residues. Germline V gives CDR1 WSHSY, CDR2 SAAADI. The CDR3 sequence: CASSDRQGREDTQCF. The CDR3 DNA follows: TGCGCCAGCAGTGATCGACAGGGGCGAGAAGATACGCAGTGTTTT.

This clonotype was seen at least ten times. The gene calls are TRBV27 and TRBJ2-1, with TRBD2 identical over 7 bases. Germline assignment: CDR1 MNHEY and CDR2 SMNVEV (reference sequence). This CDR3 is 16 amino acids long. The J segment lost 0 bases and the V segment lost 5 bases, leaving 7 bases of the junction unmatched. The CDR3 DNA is TGTGCCAGCAGTCGAGCGGGGAGCAGCTCCTACAATGAGCAGTTCTTC. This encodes CASSRAGSSSYNEQFF.

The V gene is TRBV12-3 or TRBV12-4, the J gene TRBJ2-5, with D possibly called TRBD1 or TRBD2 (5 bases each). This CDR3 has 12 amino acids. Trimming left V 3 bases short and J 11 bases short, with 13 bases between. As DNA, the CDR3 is TGTGCCAGCAGTTTGGGGGAGTTTGGGCAGTACTTC. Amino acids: CASSLGEFGQYF.

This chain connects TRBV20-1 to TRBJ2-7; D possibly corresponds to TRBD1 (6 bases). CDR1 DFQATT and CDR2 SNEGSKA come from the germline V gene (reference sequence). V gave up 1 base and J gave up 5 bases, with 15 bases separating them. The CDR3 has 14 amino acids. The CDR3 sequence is CSARGGAGVNEQYF. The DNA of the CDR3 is TGCAGTGCTAGAGGAGGTGCAGGGGTGAACGAGCAGTACTTC.

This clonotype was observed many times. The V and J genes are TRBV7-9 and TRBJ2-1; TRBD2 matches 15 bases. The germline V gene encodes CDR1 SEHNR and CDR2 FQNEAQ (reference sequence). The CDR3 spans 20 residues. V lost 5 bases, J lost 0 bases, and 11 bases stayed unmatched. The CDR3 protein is CASSGSGGTSGGSSYNEQFF. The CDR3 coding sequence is TGTGCCAGCAGCGGAAGCGGCGGGACTAGCGGGGGGAGCTCCTACAATGAGCAGTTCTTC. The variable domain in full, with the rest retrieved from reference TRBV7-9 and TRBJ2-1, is DTGVSQNPRHKITKRGQNVTFRCDPISEHNRLYWYRQTLGQGPEFLTYFQNEAQLEKSRLLSDRFSAERPKGSFSTLEIQRTEQGDSAMYLCASSGSGGTSGGSSYNEQFFGPGTRLTVL.

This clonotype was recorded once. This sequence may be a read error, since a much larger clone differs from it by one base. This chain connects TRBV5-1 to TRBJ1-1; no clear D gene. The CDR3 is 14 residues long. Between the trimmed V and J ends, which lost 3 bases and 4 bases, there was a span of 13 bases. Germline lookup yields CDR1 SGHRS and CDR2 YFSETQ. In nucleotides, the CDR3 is TGCGCCAGCAGCTCGGGCAAAGAGAGCACTGAAGCTTTCTTT. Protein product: CASSSGKESTEAFF.

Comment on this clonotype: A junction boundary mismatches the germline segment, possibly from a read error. CDR3 amino acids: CASSPKLAGTSGTDAQYF. The CDR3 DNA sequence: TGCGCCAGCAGCCCCAAGCTAGCGGGGACTAGCGGGACAGATGCGCAGTATTTT. The genes are TRBV4-1 and TRBJ2-3; TRBD2 aligns across 13 bases. The CDR3 is made up of 18 amino acids. Per germline, CDR1 MGHRA and CDR2 YSYEKL.

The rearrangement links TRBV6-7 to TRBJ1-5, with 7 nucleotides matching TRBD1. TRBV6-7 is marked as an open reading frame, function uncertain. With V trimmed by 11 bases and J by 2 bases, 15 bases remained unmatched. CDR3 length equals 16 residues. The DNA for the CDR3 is TGTGCCTCCCATGACAGGGTTAAGTTTGGCAATCAGCCCCAGCATTTT. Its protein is CASHDRVKFGNQPQHF.

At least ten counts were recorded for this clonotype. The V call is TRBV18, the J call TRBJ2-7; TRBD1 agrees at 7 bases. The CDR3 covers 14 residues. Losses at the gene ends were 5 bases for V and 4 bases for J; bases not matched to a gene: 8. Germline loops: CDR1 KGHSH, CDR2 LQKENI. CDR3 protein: CASSESTGRYEQYF. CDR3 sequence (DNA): TGTGCCAGCTCAGAGTCGACAGGGCGATACGAGCAGTACTTC.

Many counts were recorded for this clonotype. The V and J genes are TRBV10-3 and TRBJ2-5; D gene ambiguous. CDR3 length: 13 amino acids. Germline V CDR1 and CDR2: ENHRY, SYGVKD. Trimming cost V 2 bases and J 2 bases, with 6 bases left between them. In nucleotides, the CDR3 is TGTGCCATCAGTGAGATACCTCAAGAGACCCAGTACTTC. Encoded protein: CAISEIPQETQYF.

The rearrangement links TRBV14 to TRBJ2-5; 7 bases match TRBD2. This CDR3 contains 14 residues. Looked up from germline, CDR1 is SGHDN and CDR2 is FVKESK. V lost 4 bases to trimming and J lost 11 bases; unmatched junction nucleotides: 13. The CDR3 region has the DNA TGTGCCAGCAGCCTGCTCGGGGGGAATAATGAGCAGTACTTC. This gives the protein CASSLLGGNNEQYF.

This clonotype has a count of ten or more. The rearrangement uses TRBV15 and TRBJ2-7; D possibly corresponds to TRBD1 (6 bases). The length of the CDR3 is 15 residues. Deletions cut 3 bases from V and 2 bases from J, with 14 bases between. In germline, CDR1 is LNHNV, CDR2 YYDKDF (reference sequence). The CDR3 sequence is CATSREQGSPYEQYF. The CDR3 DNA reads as TGTGCCACCAGCAGGGAACAGGGTTCCCCCTACGAGCAGTACTTC.

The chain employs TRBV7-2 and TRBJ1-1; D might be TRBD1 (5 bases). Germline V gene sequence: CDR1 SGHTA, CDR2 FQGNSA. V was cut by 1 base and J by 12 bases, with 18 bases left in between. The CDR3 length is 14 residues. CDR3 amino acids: CASSLEAGGRGTFF. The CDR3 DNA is TGTGCCAGCAGCTTAGAGGCGGGGGGGAGAGGAACTTTCTTT.

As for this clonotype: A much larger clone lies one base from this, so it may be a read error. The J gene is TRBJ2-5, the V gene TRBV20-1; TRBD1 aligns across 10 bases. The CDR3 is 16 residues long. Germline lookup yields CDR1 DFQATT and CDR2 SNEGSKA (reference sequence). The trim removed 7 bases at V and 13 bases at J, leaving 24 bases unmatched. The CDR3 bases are TGCAGTGTTCCGGACAGGGGGATGGGCCTAGCCTACGAGCGGTACTTC. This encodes CSVPDRGMGLAYERYF.

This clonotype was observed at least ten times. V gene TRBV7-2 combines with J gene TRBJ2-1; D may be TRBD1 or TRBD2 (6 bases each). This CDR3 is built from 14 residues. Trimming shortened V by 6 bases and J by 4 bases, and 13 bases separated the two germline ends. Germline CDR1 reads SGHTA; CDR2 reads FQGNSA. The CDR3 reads CASSSRGEYNEQFF. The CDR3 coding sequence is TGTGCCAGCAGTTCGAGGGGGGAGTACAATGAGCAGTTCTTC.

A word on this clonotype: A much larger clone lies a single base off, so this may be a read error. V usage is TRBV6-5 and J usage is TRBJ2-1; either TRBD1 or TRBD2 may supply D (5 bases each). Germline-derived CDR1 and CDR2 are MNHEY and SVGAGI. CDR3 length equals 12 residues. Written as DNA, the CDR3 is TGTACCATCGGGGCGCCTCCCAATGAGCAGTTCTTC. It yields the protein CTIGAPPNEQFF.

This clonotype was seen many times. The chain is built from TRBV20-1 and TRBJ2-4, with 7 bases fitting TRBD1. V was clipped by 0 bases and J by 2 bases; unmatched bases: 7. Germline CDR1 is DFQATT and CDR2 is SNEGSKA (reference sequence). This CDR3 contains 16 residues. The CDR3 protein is CSARDKTGSTKNIQYF. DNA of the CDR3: TGCAGTGCTAGAGATAAGACAGGGTCGACCAAAAACATTCAGTACTTC.

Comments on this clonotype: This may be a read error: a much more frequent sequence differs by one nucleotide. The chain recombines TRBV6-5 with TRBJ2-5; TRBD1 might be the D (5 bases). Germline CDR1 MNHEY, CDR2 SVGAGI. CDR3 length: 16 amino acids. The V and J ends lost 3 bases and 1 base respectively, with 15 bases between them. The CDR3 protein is CASSYSCQGVQETQYF. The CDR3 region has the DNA TGTGCCAGCAGTTATTCATGCCAGGGCGTCCAAGAGACCCAGTACTTC.

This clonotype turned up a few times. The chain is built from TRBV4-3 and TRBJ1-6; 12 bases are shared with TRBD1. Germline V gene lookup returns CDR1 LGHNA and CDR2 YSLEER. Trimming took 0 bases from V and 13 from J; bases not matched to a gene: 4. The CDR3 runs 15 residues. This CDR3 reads CASSQEGQGAVPLHF. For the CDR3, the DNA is TGCGCCAGCAGCCAAGAGGGACAGGGGGCGGTCCCCCTCCACTTT.